The subject of this entry is one T cell receptor (beta chain). This sample was taken from a study of OX40 agonist ivuxolimab in advanced cancers. From germline, CDR1 is SGDLS and CDR2 YYNGEE. Trimming at V came to 3 bases and at J to 7 bases, leaving 9 bases not matched to a gene. This CDR3 has 14 amino acids. It was autoimmune disease history or systemic immunosuppression that excluded patients. Libraries were prepared by immunoSEQ multiplex PCR; TCRdb keeps only in-frame clonotypes and omits some of them. The table has tens of thousands of clones, 75% to 90% seen once. The material was CD4+ or CD8+ T cells sorted from blood, obtained in a trial of the OX40 agonist ivuxolimab. This receptor was taken from an adult with an advanced solid tumor such as melanoma, head and neck, liver or kidney cancer. The J gene is TRBJ1-1, the V gene TRBV9; 7 bases agree with TRBD1. DNA of the CDR3: TGTGCCAGCAGCGCCCCCGTGCGACAGGGTGAAGCTTTCTTT. It yields the protein CASSAPVRQGEAFF.